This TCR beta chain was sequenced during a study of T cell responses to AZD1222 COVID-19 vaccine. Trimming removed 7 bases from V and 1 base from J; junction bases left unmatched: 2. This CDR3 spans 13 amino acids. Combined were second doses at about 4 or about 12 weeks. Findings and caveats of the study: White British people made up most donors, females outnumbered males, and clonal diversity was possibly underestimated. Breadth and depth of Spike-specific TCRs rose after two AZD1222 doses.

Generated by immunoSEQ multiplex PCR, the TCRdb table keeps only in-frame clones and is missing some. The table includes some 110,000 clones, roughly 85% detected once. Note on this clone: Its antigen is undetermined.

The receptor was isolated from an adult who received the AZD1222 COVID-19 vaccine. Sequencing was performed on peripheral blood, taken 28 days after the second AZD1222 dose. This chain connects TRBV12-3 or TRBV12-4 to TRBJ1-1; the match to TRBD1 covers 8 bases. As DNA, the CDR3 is TGTGCCAGCACCGGACAGGGGAACACTGAAGCTTTCTTT. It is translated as CASTGQGNTEAFF.